The next 32 T cell receptor beta chains were all read from a single sample in a study of cytomegalovirus exposure and HLA in healthy donors. The table came from immunoSEQ multiplex PCR; TCRdb's copy has only in-frame clones and leaves some out. The table has some 150,000 clones, 75% to 90% seen once; the top ten hold around 9%. Input material: PBMCs. The receptors shown here come from a woman under 30 in good health and CMV-seropositive.

The table lists this clone with a few counts. The chain combines TRBV9 with TRBJ2-7; weak D call: TRBD1 (6 bases). The CDR3 contains 15 residues. The germline gives CDR1 SGDLS, CDR2 YYNGEE. With 0 bases removed from V and 6 bases from J, the gap between germline ends came to 16 bases. The chain's CDR3 is CASSVDTGREFEQYF. CDR3 nucleotides: TGTGCCAGCAGCGTAGATACAGGGAGAGAGTTCGAGCAGTACTTC.

This clone has a handful of counts. This CDR3 is also generated by other DNA sequences in the sample. V usage is TRBV30 and J usage is TRBJ2-7; no clear D gene. The germline CDR1 and CDR2 sequences are GTSNPN and SVGIG (reference sequence). This CDR3 is 12 amino acids long. Trimming cost V 1 base and J 1 base, with 5 bases left between them. The CDR3 nucleotides read TGTGCCTGGAGTGCGGTTTCCTACGAGCAGTACTTC. Translated, it gives CAWSAVSYEQYF.

This clone is a singleton in its sample. The CDR3 sequence: CASSARSGVLNTGELFF. DNA for the CDR3: TGTGCCAGCAGTGCGCGGTCGGGGGTCCTGAACACCGGGGAGCTGTTTTTT. The chain has TRBV6-1 and TRBJ2-2; weak D call: TRBD2 (6 bases). CDR1 and CDR2 from the germline V gene are MNHNS and SASEGT. CDR3 length equals 17 residues. With 4 bases removed from V and 1 base from J, the gap between germline ends came to 16 bases.

This clone was found once. This rearrangement joins TRBV5-4 to TRBJ1-1, with TRBD1 matching over 7 bases. From germline, CDR1 is SGHNT and CDR2 YYREEE (reference sequence). V was clipped by 5 bases and J by 0 bases; unmatched bases: 7. The CDR3 is made up of 15 amino acids. CDR3 residues: CASRLQGNMNTEAFF. DNA for the CDR3: TGTGCCAGCAGATTACAGGGGAACATGAACACTGAAGCTTTCTTT.

This chain uses TRBV28 with TRBJ2-5, with D possibly being TRBD1 (5 bases). Germline-derived CDR1 and CDR2 are MDHEN and SYDVKM. This CDR3 spans 13 amino acids. V lost 3 bases to trimming and J lost 5 bases, with 10 bases between them. CDR3 sequence reads: CASSFPGRETQYF. The DNA for the CDR3 is TGTGCCAGCAGTTTTCCAGGGCGGGAGACCCAGTACTTC. Full variable domain (outside the CDR3, taken from reference TRBV28 and TRBJ2-5): DVKVTQSSRYLVKRTGEKVFLECVQDMDHENMFWYRQDPGLGLRLIYFSYDVKMKEKGDIPEGYSVSREKKERFSLILESASTNQTSMYLCASSFPGRETQYFGPGTRLLVL.

This clone showed up just once. J is TRBJ1-1 and V is TRBV9, with D perhaps TRBD1 (6 bases). This CDR3 has 16 amino acids. Between the trimmed V and J ends, which lost 4 bases and 1 base, there was a span of 17 bases. Germline lookup yields CDR1 SGDLS and CDR2 YYNGEE. Written as DNA, the CDR3 is TGTGCCAGCAGCTCCAACCCGGCAGGGGCGAACACTGAAGCTTTCTTT. Protein sequence: CASSSNPAGANTEAFF. The full variable domain, completed using reference TRBV9 and TRBJ1-1, is DSGVTQTPKHLITATGQRVTLRCSPRSGDLSVYWYQQSLDQGLQFLIQYYNGEERAKGNILERFSAQQFPDLHSELNLSSLELGDSALYFCASSSNPAGANTEAFFGQGTRLTVV.

The chain is built from TRBV29-1 and TRBJ1-1; a possible D gene is TRBD1 (6 bases). Germline CDR1 SQVTM, CDR2 ANQGSEA. This CDR3 has 10 amino acids. V gave up 7 bases and J gave up 9 bases, with 12 bases separating them. CDR3 sequence: CSAGTSQAFF. CDR3 nucleotides: TGCAGCGCCGGGACATCACAAGCTTTCTTT.

The chain carries TRBV7-6 and TRBJ2-5; tentatively, D is TRBD1 (5 bases). This CDR3 has 13 residues. Germline lookup yields CDR1 SGHVS and CDR2 FNYEAQ. V shed 3 bases and J shed 4 bases, with 9 bases lying between them. CDR3 protein: CASSFRDRETQYF. Here the CDR3 DNA reads TGTGCCAGCAGCTTCAGGGATCGAGAGACCCAGTACTTC.

This CDR3 is CASSLSGQPYEQYF. The CDR3 nucleotides are TGCGCCAGCAGCTTGTCCGGACAGCCCTACGAGCAGTACTTC. The rearrangement joins TRBV5-1 to TRBJ2-7, with D possibly TRBD1 on 6 matching bases. There are 14 residues in the CDR3. The V and J ends lost 1 base and 2 bases respectively, with 10 bases between them. Germline V CDR1 and CDR2: SGHRS, YFSETQ.

J is TRBJ2-1 and V is TRBV19; no clear D gene. Germline V CDR1 and CDR2: LNHDA, SQIVND (reference sequence). Trimming left V 3 bases short and J 7 bases short, with 22 bases between. CDR3 length: 17 residues. CDR3 sequence reads: CASSIFYGGTGENEQFF. The DNA for the CDR3 is TGTGCCAGTAGTATTTTTTACGGCGGCACTGGTGAGAATGAGCAGTTCTTC.

This sequence joins TRBV7-8 and TRBJ2-7; 8 nucleotides line up with TRBD1. CDR1 is SGHVS, CDR2 FQNEAQ, per germline. CDR3 length: 16 residues. The V gene end was trimmed by 4 bases and the J gene end by 2 bases; junction bases not matched to a gene: 10. CDR3 nucleotides: TGTGCCAGCAGCTCTAAGGAGGGGACAGGACCCTACGAGCAGTACTTC. It encodes CASSSKEGTGPYEQYF.

This rearrangement joins TRBV7-8 to TRBJ1-4, with D perhaps TRBD1 (5 bases). Germline CDR1 is SGHVS and CDR2 is FQNEAQ. The CDR3 runs to 15 residues. Trimming took 1 base from V and 6 from J, leaving 12 bases between them. In DNA, the CDR3 is TGTGCCAGCAGCTTAGTTCGGGGGGTAGATGAAAAACTGTTTTTT. Encoded protein: CASSLVRGVDEKLFF.

This chain connects TRBV15 to TRBJ2-7; 9 bases map to TRBD1. With V trimmed by 0 bases and J by 4 bases, 16 bases remained unmatched. The CDR3 has 19 amino acids. Per germline, CDR1 LNHNV and CDR2 YYDKDF (reference sequence). The CDR3: CATSRDQRTGEDLIYEQYF. CDR3 in DNA: TGTGCCACCAGCAGAGATCAACGGACAGGGGAGGATCTGATATACGAGCAGTACTTC. The whole variable domain, filled in from reference TRBV15 and TRBJ2-7, reads DAMVIQNPRYQVTQFGKPVTLSCSQTLNHNVMYWYQQKSSQAPKLLFHYYDKDFNNEADTPDNFQSRRPNTSFCFLDIRSPGLGDTAMYLCATSRDQRTGEDLIYEQYFGPGTRLTVT.

The CDR3 sequence: CSVEGRDEKLFF. The DNA of the CDR3 is TGCAGCGTTGAGGGCAGGGATGAAAAACTGTTTTTT. V usage is TRBV29-1 and J usage is TRBJ1-4; TRBD1 might be the D (5 bases). Germline values: CDR1 SQVTM, CDR2 ANQGSEA. Trimming removed 3 bases at V and 6 bases at J, with 8 bases between. CDR3 size: 12 residues.

The chain links TRBV6-6 to TRBJ1-1, with D possibly matching TRBD1 (6 bases). Germline-derived CDR1 and CDR2 are MNHNY and SVGAGI (reference sequence). CDR3 size: 12 residues. Trimming removed 6 bases from V and 4 bases from J, with 9 bases in between. The CDR3 here is CASRQGATEAFF. As DNA, the CDR3 is TGTGCCAGCAGACAGGGCGCCACTGAAGCTTTCTTT.

This clone was observed a single time. This chain links TRBV4-1 with TRBJ2-2, with 11 positions matching TRBD2. The CDR3 is made up of 21 amino acids. V was clipped by 3 bases and J by 7 bases; unmatched bases: 22. Germline V CDR1 and CDR2: MGHRA, YSYEKL. The CDR3 is CASSHPPGRASGGLAHGELFF. The CDR3, as DNA: TGCGCCAGCAGCCACCCCCCGGGGAGGGCTAGCGGGGGGTTGGCCCACGGGGAGCTGTTTTTT.

The chain has TRBV6-6 and TRBJ1-5; D gene uncertain. Germline CDR1 is MNHNY and CDR2 is SVGAGI (reference sequence). Deletions cut 0 bases from V and 7 bases from J, with 13 bases between. The CDR3 has 15 amino acids. CDR3 bases: TGTGCCAGCAGTTACTCAGAAATTATACAGCAGCCCCAGCATTTT. Translating it yields CASSYSEIIQQPQHF.

This chain connects TRBV28 to TRBJ2-3; TRBD2 matches at 15 bases. There are 14 residues in the CDR3. With 8 bases clipped from V and 4 bases from J, the junction kept 1 base outside the gene matches. Per the germline V gene, CDR1 is MDHEN and CDR2 is SYDVKM. CDR3 loop: CASGLAGGADTQYF. CDR3 sequence (DNA): TGTGCCAGCGGACTAGCGGGAGGGGCAGATACGCAGTATTTT.

This sequence joins TRBV2 and TRBJ1-2, with 10 bases aligning to TRBD1. V trimming: 6 bases; J trimming: 4 bases; junction bases outside the gene matches: 8. This CDR3 is 15 amino acids long. Germline V gene data show CDR1 as SNHLY and CDR2 as FYNNEI. CDR3 amino acids: CASRGKDRGAYGYTF. In nucleotides, the CDR3 is TGTGCCAGCAGGGGTAAGGACAGGGGGGCCTATGGCTACACCTTC.

V usage is TRBV18 and J usage is TRBJ1-2, with 9 bases that match TRBD1. Germline V gives CDR1 KGHSH, CDR2 LQKENI. The trim removed 3 bases at V and 8 bases at J, leaving 10 bases unmatched. This CDR3 has 15 residues. The chain's CDR3 is CASSPDRGRGGGYTF. The CDR3 region has the DNA TGTGCCAGCTCACCGGACAGGGGTCGAGGGGGAGGCTACACCTTC. The entire variable domain, with the rest obtained from reference TRBV18 and TRBJ1-2, is as follows: NAGVMQNPRHLVRRRGQEARLRCSPMKGHSHVYWYRQLPEEGLKFMVYLQKENIIDESGMPKERFSAEFPKEGPSILRIQQVVRGDSAAYFCASSPDRGRGGGYTFGSGTRLTVV.

J is TRBJ2-5 and V is TRBV7-9; 12 positions agree with TRBD2. The V and J ends lost 3 bases and 4 bases, in that order; junction bases with no gene match: 9. The CDR3 spans 17 residues. Germline V gene lookup returns CDR1 SEHNR and CDR2 FQNEAQ (reference sequence). The CDR3 DNA sequence: TGTGCCAGCAGCTTGATACCACTAGCGGGGGGTAGAGAGACCCAGTACTTC. It encodes CASSLIPLAGGRETQYF.

The CDR3 region is CASSLPGQGNTEAFF. The CDR3, as DNA: TGTGCCAGCAGCTTGCCGGGACAGGGGAACACTGAAGCTTTCTTT. V gene TRBV5-4 combines with J gene TRBJ1-1; 9 bases are shared with TRBD1. Losses at the gene ends were 1 base for V and 1 base for J; bases not matched to a gene: 2. The CDR3 length is 15 residues. From germline, CDR1 is SGHNT and CDR2 YYREEE (reference sequence).

The chain is built from TRBV28 and TRBJ1-6; perhaps TRBD1 as D (5 bases). CDR1 and CDR2 from the germline V gene are MDHEN and SYDVKM. The V and J ends lost 6 bases and 2 bases respectively, with 17 bases between them. The CDR3 sequence is 17 residues long. CDR3 sequence: CASSSAVGGAYNSPLHF. The DNA of the CDR3 is TGTGCCAGCAGCTCGGCGGTGGGGGGGGCCTATAATTCACCCCTCCACTTT.

The chain links TRBV14 to TRBJ2-2; D might be TRBD1 (5 bases). The V gene lost 8 bases and the J gene lost 7 bases, with 11 bases spanning the gap. CDR1 SGHDN and CDR2 FVKESK come from the germline V gene. CDR3 length: 12 residues. In DNA form, the CDR3 reads TGTGCCAGCCCGGTCAGGGACGGGGAGCTGTTTTTT. Its protein product is CASPVRDGELFF.

This clone occurred a few times. Its ends do not fully match the called genes, so a read error is possible. The rearrangement joins TRBV19 to TRBJ2-3; D is perhaps TRBD1 (6 bases). The CDR3 covers 17 residues. Germline assignment: CDR1 LNHDA and CDR2 SQIVND (reference sequence). The CDR3 is CASSIGIIVRDTHTQYF. In nucleotides, the CDR3 is TGTGCCAGTAGTATAGGGATCATAGTCCGGGACACACATACGCAGTATTTT.

V and J are TRBV4-3 and TRBJ2-3; the match to TRBD1 covers 9 bases. CDR3 length equals 14 residues. Germline V gene data show CDR1 as LGHNA and CDR2 as YSLEER. With V trimmed by 3 bases and J by 6 bases, 4 bases remained unmatched. The CDR3 here is CASSQDRGKDTQYF. The CDR3, as DNA: TGCGCCAGCAGCCAGGACAGGGGAAAGGATACGCAGTATTTT.

The rearrangement uses TRBV6-1 and TRBJ1-4, with 9 bases that match TRBD1. The V segment lost 3 bases and the J segment 5 bases; nucleotides outside the gene matches: 1. The CDR3 runs 14 residues. Looked up from germline, CDR1 is MNHNS and CDR2 is SASEGT. CDR3 residues: CASSDTGGNEKLFF. CDR3 DNA: TGTGCCAGCAGTGATACAGGGGGCAATGAAAAACTGTTTTTT.

The chain is built from TRBV2 and TRBJ1-5, with unresolved D. Germline values: CDR1 SNHLY, CDR2 FYNNEI. V lost 6 bases to trimming and J lost 4 bases, with 10 bases between them. The CDR3 is 13 amino acids. The CDR3 region is CASRLDINQPQHF. CDR3 DNA sequence: TGTGCCAGCAGGCTTGACATAAATCAGCCCCAGCATTTT.

The chain has TRBV7-2 and TRBJ2-3, with a possible D match to TRBD2 (5 bases). The CDR3 has 13 residues. V was trimmed by 5 bases and J by 5 bases, leaving 11 bases between them. The germline V gene has CDR1 SGHTA and CDR2 FQGNSA. CDR3 region: CASSLARGDTQYF. DNA of the CDR3: TGTGCCAGCAGCCTGGCCCGGGGAGATACGCAGTATTTT.

The chain uses TRBV7-6 and TRBJ1-2; D is perhaps TRBD1 (5 bases). V dropped 6 bases and J dropped 8 bases, with 22 bases sitting between them. Germline-derived CDR1 and CDR2 are SGHVS and FNYEAQ. This CDR3 is 15 amino acids long. The CDR3 region has the DNA TGTGCCAGCAGTCCTTCCTTACGCGGGGGGAGCGGCTACACCTTC. Translation gives CASSPSLRGGSGYTF.

The genes are TRBV11-2 and TRBJ2-3; D gene ambiguous. The length of the CDR3 is 13 residues. The germline gives CDR1 SGHAT, CDR2 FQNNGV. Trimming left V 5 bases short and J 2 bases short, with 8 bases between. The CDR3 protein is CASSGWPTDTQYF. In DNA, the CDR3 is TGTGCCAGCAGCGGTTGGCCCACAGATACGCAGTATTTT.

The rearrangement joins TRBV6-1 to TRBJ1-2; 8 nucleotides agree with TRBD1. This CDR3 comprises 15 residues. Germline values: CDR1 MNHNS, CDR2 SASEGT. V gave up 5 bases and J gave up 3 bases; unmatched junction bases: 8. In DNA form, the CDR3 reads TGTGCCAGCAGTTCAAGCGTCAGGGGGCACTATGGCTACACCTTC. It is translated as CASSSSVRGHYGYTF.